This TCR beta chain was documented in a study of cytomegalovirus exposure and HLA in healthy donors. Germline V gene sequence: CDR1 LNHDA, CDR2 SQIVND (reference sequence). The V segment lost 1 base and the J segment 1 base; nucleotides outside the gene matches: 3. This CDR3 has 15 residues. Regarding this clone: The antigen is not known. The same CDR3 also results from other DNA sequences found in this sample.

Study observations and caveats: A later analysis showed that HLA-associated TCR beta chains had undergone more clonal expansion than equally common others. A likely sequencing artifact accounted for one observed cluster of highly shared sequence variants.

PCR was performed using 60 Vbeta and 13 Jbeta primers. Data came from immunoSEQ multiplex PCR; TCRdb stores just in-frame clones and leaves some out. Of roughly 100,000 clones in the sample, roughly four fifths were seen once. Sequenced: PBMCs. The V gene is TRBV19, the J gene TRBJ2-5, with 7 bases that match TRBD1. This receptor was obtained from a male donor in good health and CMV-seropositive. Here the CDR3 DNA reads TGTGCCAGTAGTATAGGAGGGACAGTCCAAGAGACCCAGTACTTC. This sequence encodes CASSIGGTVQETQYF.